The rows below give T cell receptor beta chains drawn from one sample of a study of T cells after yellow fever vaccination. A single record per CDR3 protein comes from TCRdb applying MiXCR to the 5' RACE reads. The sample lists over 250,000 distinct CDR3 sequences, approximately 4% occurring once. The source was PBMCs, collected 5 days after the yellow fever booster vaccination. Receptor source: a man younger than 30 who received the YFV17D yellow fever vaccine. CDR3s include the opening cysteine and the closing phenylalanine or tryptophan. D genes are given only for firm matches. Not all rows give a size; the values are once, few, many and, for expanded clones, a class.

many TRBD1 TRBJ2-4 TRBV4-3 CASSQVGTGKNIQYF TGCGCCAGCAGCCAAGTTGGGACAGGGAAAAACATTCAGTACTTC
many - TRBJ2-5 TRBV5-6 CASSAGLGETQYF TGTGCCAGCAGCGCCGGATTGGGGGAGACCCAGTACTTC
few - TRBJ2-1 TRBV5-4 CASSLDSRFGNEQFF TGTGCCAGCAGCTTGGACAGCCGGTTTGGGAATGAGCAGTTCTTC
many TRBD1 TRBJ2-2 TRBV7-3 CASRGQSNTGELFF TGTGCCAGCAGGGGACAGTCGAACACCGGGGAGCTGTTTTTT
few TRBD1 TRBJ2-7 TRBV7-9 CASSPTGGTGIYEQYF TGTGCCAGCAGCCCTACGGGTGGGACAGGGATCTACGAGCAGTACTTC
few TRBD1 TRBJ1-5 TRBV5-6 CASSLADRVSQPQHF TGTGCCAGCAGCTTGGCGGACAGGGTCAGCCAGCCCCAGCATTTT
many TRBD2 TRBJ2-5 TRBV20-1 CSARGGGGRETQYF TGCAGTGCTAGAGGGGGCGGGGGGCGAGAGACCCAGTACTTC
- TRBD2 TRBJ2-7 TRBV5-4 CASSLGDLTSGGTYEQYF TGTGCCAGCAGCTTGGGGGACTTGACTAGCGGGGGGACCTACGAGCAGTACTTC
- - TRBJ2-7 TRBV7-9 CASSSEGYEQYF TGTGCCAGCAGCTCGGAGGGCTACGAGCAGTACTTC
- TRBD2 TRBJ2-2 TRBV28 CASSTRGGAPTGELFF TGTGCCAGCAGTACCCGGGGGGGGGCGCCGACCGGGGAGCTGTTTTTT
few TRBD1 TRBJ1-2 TRBV5-1 CASSPKDRGYNGYTF TGCGCCAGCAGCCCAAAGGACAGGGGTTATAATGGCTACACCTTC
few TRBD1 TRBJ2-1 TRBV5-1 CASSLYGTGDNEQFF TGCGCCAGCAGCTTATACGGGACAGGAGACAATGAGCAGTTCTTC
few TRBD1 TRBJ1-6 TRBV7-8 CASSLARTGLSPLHF TGTGCCAGCAGCTTAGCGCGGACAGGGTTGTCACCCCTCCACTTT